The TCR beta chain under discussion was sequenced for a study of vaccination and CD4 T cells after COVID-19. Study-level information: Ranging from 14 to 241, the interval between dose two and post-vaccine sampling had a median of approximately 70 days. Overlapping peptides covering the spike proteins of SARS-CoV-2, HCoV-NL63, HCoV-OC43 and HCoV-229E were added to stimulate cells.

Sequencing of DNA taken from cultured CD4+ T cells relied on the Oncomine TCR Beta short-read assay. MiXCR was run by TCRdb on the PCR reads, yielding one entry per CDR3 protein. In the table there are approximately 20,000 distinct CDR3 sequences, more than 70% of which are singletons. Stated treatment: roughly 10-day PBMC culture with coronavirus spike peptide pools or control peptides (ViraFEST assay). On this clonotype: Its antigen is unidentified. The germline gene is not matched at one end of the junction; a read error may be the cause.

Germline V gives CDR1 DFQATT, CDR2 SNEGSKA (reference sequence). The CDR3 is 11 residues long. The sequence derives from a human donor who received a COVID-19 vaccine. The chain uses TRBV20-1 and TRBJ1-1; D uncertain. Sequencing was performed on CD4+ T cells from blood, cultured in vitro, taken after SARS-CoV-2 vaccination. CDR3 bases: TGCAGTGCCCGCGAGAGCGCTGAGGCTTTCTTT. Translating it yields CSARESAEAFF.